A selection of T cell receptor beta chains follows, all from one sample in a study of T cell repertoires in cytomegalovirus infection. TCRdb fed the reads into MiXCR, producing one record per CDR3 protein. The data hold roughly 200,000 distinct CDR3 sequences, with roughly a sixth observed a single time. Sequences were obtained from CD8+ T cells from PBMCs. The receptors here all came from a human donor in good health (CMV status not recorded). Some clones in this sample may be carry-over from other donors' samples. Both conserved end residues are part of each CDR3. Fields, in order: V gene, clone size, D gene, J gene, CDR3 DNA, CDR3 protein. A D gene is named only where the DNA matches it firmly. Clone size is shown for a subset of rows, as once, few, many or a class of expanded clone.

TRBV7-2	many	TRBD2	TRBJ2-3	TGTGCCAGCAGTTACCCGGGACTAGCGGGGGGTGCCAATCCCGATACGCAGTATTTT	CASSYPGLAGGANPDTQYF
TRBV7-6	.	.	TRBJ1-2	TGTGCCAGCAGCCCCCCGGCGGGTGGCTACACCTTC	CASSPPAGGYTF
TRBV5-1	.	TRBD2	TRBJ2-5	TGCGCCAGCAGCCTAGCGGACCCCCAAGAGACCCAGTACTTC	CASSLADPQETQYF
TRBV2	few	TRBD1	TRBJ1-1	TGTGCCAGCAGTGAACCGCCGGGACAGGGGGGCCCTGAAGCTTTCTTT	CASSEPPGQGGPEAFF
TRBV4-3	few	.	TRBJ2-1	TGCGCCAGCAGCCAAGAGATTGCCATCTACAATGAGCAGTTCTTC	CASSQEIAIYNEQFF
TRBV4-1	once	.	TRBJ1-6	TGCGCCAGCAGCCAAGTGTGGCTGTCGGGGGATTCACCCCTCCACTTT	CASSQVWLSGDSPLHF
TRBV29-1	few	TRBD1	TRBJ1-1	TGCAGCGTAGGGACAGGGCCCGTTAACACTGAAGCTTTCTTT	CSVGTGPVNTEAFF
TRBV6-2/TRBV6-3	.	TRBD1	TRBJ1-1	TGTGCCAGCAGCCAGACCCAGGGGGAGAACACTGAAGCTTTCTTT	CASSQTQGENTEAFF
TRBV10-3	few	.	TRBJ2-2	TGTGCCATCAGTGAGTCCCTGTCGAACACCGGGGAGCTGTTTTTT	CAISESLSNTGELFF
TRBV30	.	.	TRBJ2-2	TGTGCCTGGAGTGTACCGAGGGGTAGGAGGACCGGGGAGCTGTTTTTT	CAWSVPRGRRTGELFF
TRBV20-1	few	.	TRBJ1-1	TGCAGTGCTAGAGATCTCATCCCCTTCAGGGGGAACACTGAAGCTTTCTTT	CSARDLIPFRGNTEAFF
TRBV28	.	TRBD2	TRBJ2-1	TGTGCCAGCAGTGCACCTATAACATCTCCTAGCGGGGGGGACAATGAGCAGTTCTTC	CASSAPITSPSGGDNEQFF
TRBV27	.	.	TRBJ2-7	TGTGCCAGCAGTTTATCCCGACGGGGATCGGCCAGCGAGCAGTACTTC	CASSLSRRGSASEQYF